This T cell receptor (beta chain) was observed in a study of neoadjuvant anti-PD-1 for oral cavity cancer. Some clones are missing from TCRdb's copy, which holds only in-frame ones; the method was immunoSEQ multiplex PCR. The repertoire has a few thousand clones, 50% to 70% of them found once; the top ten carry 15% to 20%. Regarding time point: after neoadjuvant nivolumab, at surgical resection. Patients had HPV-negative, locally advanced oral cavity squamous cell carcinoma. This clone has a handful of counts. This sequence was found in a person aged 40-85 years with oral cavity squamous cell carcinoma. The source was tumor tissue, collected after nivolumab (anti-PD-1) treatment.

DNA of the CDR3: TGTGCCAGCAGCTTGGGGGGTGGACCTTCCAATGAGCAGTTCTTC. Protein: CASSLGGGPSNEQFF. This sequence joins TRBV5-4 and TRBJ2-1, with unresolved D. Per germline, CDR1 SGHNT and CDR2 YYREEE (reference sequence). This CDR3 is 15 amino acids long. Trimming removed 0 bases at V and 6 bases at J, with 13 bases between.